This T cell receptor beta chain is from a study of beta chain features in type 1 diabetes. Whole-study findings and limits: Type 1 diabetes patients had VDJ junctions that carried fewer insertions and more deletions. The study found moderately but significantly shorter TCRB CDR3s in all four CD4+ subsets of Type 1 diabetes patients.

In the case of this clone: The antigen is undetermined. Other DNA sequences in this sample translate to the same CDR3.

All of the isolated RNA was reverse transcribed, so expressed TCRB transcripts were sequenced. The method was immunoSEQ multiplex PCR; TCRdb's version includes in-frame clones alone and lacks a portion of them. The sample contains around 710,000 clones, under 15% of which appear only once. V lost 5 bases to trimming and J lost 0 bases, with 5 bases between them. Germline V gives CDR1 SGHRS, CDR2 YFSETQ. The CDR3 sequence is 12 residues long. The clonotype originates from a man in his thirties or forties with type 1 diabetes. The genes are TRBV5-1 and TRBJ2-5; D uncertain. The source material was naive CD4+ T cells from blood. In DNA, the CDR3 is TGCGCCAGCAGTGTATACCAAGAGACCCAGTACTTC. Translation: CASSVYQETQYF.